This is a list of T cell receptor beta chains from one sample in a study of CD8 T cells in Susac syndrome. TCRdb fed the immunoSEQ multiplex PCR reads into MiXCR, producing one record per CDR3 protein. The repertoire has under 150,000 distinct CDR3 sequences, roughly 89% of them found once; the top ten carry 0.2% to 0.25%. Sequencing input: CD8+ T cells from PBMCs. Receptor source: a human donor with multiple sclerosis. The CDR3 runs from the conserved cysteine through the conserved F or W. A D gene is named only where the DNA matches it firmly. Part of the rows lack a size; the others show once, few, many or a class for expanded clones.

TRBJ2-3	TRBV20-1	once	NA	TGCAGTGCTAGAGGTCTCATCGCAGGGCTCCTGGATACGCAGTATTTT	CSARGLIAGLLDTQYF
TRBJ2-2	TRBV20-1	NA	NA	TGCAGTGCTAGAGATCTCCAGATAACCGGGGAGCTGTTTTTT	CSARDLQITGELFF
TRBJ1-1	TRBV19	NA	TRBD1	TGTGCCAGTAGTGTGGGACAGTCGAACACTGAAGCTTTCTTT	CASSVGQSNTEAFF
TRBJ1-3	TRBV4-3	NA	NA	TGCGCCAGCAGCCAAGGTTCCGGGATCTCTGGAAACACCATATATTTT	CASSQGSGISGNTIYF
TRBJ2-2	TRBV29-1	NA	NA	TGCAGCGTTGAAGAAGGGGGGACCGGGGAGCTGTTTTTT	CSVEEGGTGELFF
TRBJ2-7	TRBV7-9	NA	NA	TGTGCCAGCAGCCCGCCTGGTCCCTACGAGCAGTACTTC	CASSPPGPYEQYF
TRBJ1-1	TRBV6-4	NA	NA	TGTGCCAGCAGTGACTCTCGGGCCTGGGGGACTGAAGCTTTCTTT	CASSDSRAWGTEAFF
TRBJ2-1	TRBV5-1	NA	NA	TGCGCCAGCAGCTACAGCACCGACCCACTAGGTACCGGGATTGAGCAGTTCTTC	CASSYSTDPLGTGIEQFF
TRBJ1-1	TRBV11-2	NA	NA	TGTGCCAGCAGCTTAGATTTCGGGGGGGACACTGAAGCTTTCTTT	CASSLDFGGDTEAFF
TRBJ1-1	TRBV30	NA	NA	TGTGCCTGGAGCCCATTTAACGGGGCGAACACTGAAGCTTTCTTT	CAWSPFNGANTEAFF
TRBJ2-3	TRBV12-3/TRBV12-4	NA	NA	TGTGCCAGCACCTACAGCACAGATACGCAGTATTTT	CASTYSTDTQYF
TRBJ2-7	TRBV30	NA	NA	TGTGCCTGGAGTTCTTCAGCCTCCTACGAGCAGTACTTC	CAWSSSASYEQYF
TRBJ2-2	TRBV5-1	NA	NA	TGCGCCAGCAGCTTAGGACAAATAAGTGGCGGGGAGCTGTTTTTT	CASSLGQISGGELFF
TRBJ1-1	TRBV5-4	NA	TRBD1	TGTGCCAGCAACCTCAGGGGGGATATCGCGGCTTTCTTT	CASNLRGDIAAFF
TRBJ1-1	TRBV7-9	NA	TRBD1	TGTGCCAGCAGCCCCTCGACAGGGTGGAACACTGAAGCTTTCTTT	CASSPSTGWNTEAFF
TRBJ2-1	TRBV24-1	NA	NA	TGTGCCACCCGCCCAAGGAATGAGCAGTTCTTC	CATRPRNEQFF
TRBJ1-1	TRBV7-8	NA	TRBD1	TGTGCCAGCAGCTCATACCCGGACAGGTACACTGAAGCTTTCTTT	CASSSYPDRYTEAFF
TRBJ1-2	TRBV6-2/TRBV6-3	NA	NA	TGTGCCAGCAGCCCCTTGGATAGCGCTGGCTACACCTTC	CASSPLDSAGYTF
TRBJ2-3	TRBV4-3	once	TRBD2	TGCGCCAGCAGCCAGCTGACTAGCGGTAACACAGATACGCAGTATTTT	CASSQLTSGNTDTQYF
TRBJ2-2	TRBV20-1	NA	TRBD1	TGCAGTGCCCCGGTTCCCGGGACAGGTGGGGAGCTGTTTTTT	CSAPVPGTGGELFF
TRBJ1-1	TRBV19	NA	NA	TGTGCCAGTAGTATCGGTCATCCGAACACTGAAGCTTTCTTT	CASSIGHPNTEAFF
TRBJ1-1	TRBV7-9	NA	NA	TGTGCCAGCAGCTTTGGCCCTGGAGCTGAAGCTTTCTTT	CASSFGPGAEAFF
TRBJ2-1	TRBV14	NA	NA	TGTGCCAGCAGCCAAGAAATAGGTCCGGGGCAGTTCTTC	CASSQEIGPGQFF
TRBJ1-1	TRBV7-9	NA	NA	TGTGCCAGCAGTCCCCCGTTATACGGACAGAACACTGAAGCTTTCTTT	CASSPPLYGQNTEAFF
TRBJ2-7	TRBV23-1	NA	NA	TGCGCCAGCAGTCAGGGAGAGACCTGCTACGAGCAGTACTTC	CASSQGETCYEQYF
TRBJ2-7	TRBV4-3	NA	NA	TGCGCCAGCAGCCAAGTGGGGGGCGGCCCCTACGAGCAGTACTTC	CASSQVGGGPYEQYF
TRBJ2-7	TRBV29-1	NA	NA	TGCAGCGTTGATGAACAAGGGCCAGGCTACGAGCAGTACTTC	CSVDEQGPGYEQYF
TRBJ1-2	TRBV19	NA	NA	TGTGCCAGCAGCCGCACCCTCGGCTATGGCTACACCTTC	CASSRTLGYGYTF
TRBJ2-7	TRBV28	NA	TRBD2	TGTGCCAGCAGAATAGCGGGAGGGCCTGGCGAGCAGTACTTC	CASRIAGGPGEQYF
TRBJ1-1	TRBV15	once	NA	TGTGCCACCAGCCCCCCCCCTCCGAGCAGTGAAGCTTTCTTT	CATSPPPPSSEAFF
TRBJ2-7	TRBV4-1	NA	NA	TGCGCCAGCAGCCTTGAGAGGGGGGGCTACGAGCAGTACTTC	CASSLERGGYEQYF
TRBJ2-7	TRBV6-5	NA	TRBD2	TGTGCCAGCAGTTACCGGCTAGCGGGAGCCTACGAGCAGTACTTC	CASSYRLAGAYEQYF
TRBJ2-7	TRBV6-5	once	NA	TGTGCCAGCAGTTTTGAATCCAGCTCCTACGAGCAGTACTTC	CASSFESSSYEQYF
TRBJ2-7	TRBV28	NA	TRBD2	TGTGCCAGCAGTTTTATACCGGGACTACCTTACGAGCAGTACTTC	CASSFIPGLPYEQYF
TRBJ2-2	TRBV2	NA	NA	TGTGCCAGCATAACAGGGGACTTAACCGGGGAGCTGTTTTTT	CASITGDLTGELFF
TRBJ2-1	TRBV30	NA	NA	TGTGCCTGGGGGGCCGGGGCGGTTATAAGCTACAATGAGCAGTTCTTC	CAWGAGAVISYNEQFF
TRBJ1-2	TRBV27	NA	NA	TGTGCCAGCAGTTACAGCGGACAGTATGGCTACACCTTC	CASSYSGQYGYTF
TRBJ1-1	TRBV5-1	NA	NA	TGCGCCAGCAGCTTGGTGGGGGGAACTGGCACTGAAGCTTTCTTT	CASSLVGGTGTEAFF